The rows below give T cell receptor beta chains drawn from one sample of a study of OX40 agonist ivuxolimab in advanced cancers. The repertoire was sequenced with immunoSEQ multiplex PCR; TCRdb's copy has only in-frame clones and lacks some. The table includes some 59,000 clones, about nine tenths detected once. Sequenced here: CD4+ or CD8+ T cells sorted from blood, sampled in a trial of the OX40 agonist ivuxolimab. The receptors were gathered from an adult with an advanced solid tumor such as melanoma, head and neck, liver or kidney cancer. Both conserved end residues are part of each CDR3. Fields, in order: J gene, V gene, D gene, clone size, CDR3 DNA, CDR3 protein. The D gene is left open where the match is weak. Clone sizes are given selectively: once, few, many, or a class where the clone is expanded.

TRBJ1-2,TRBV28,.,.,TGTGCCAGCAGAAACCGCCAGAACTATGGCTACACCTTC,CASRNRQNYGYTF
TRBJ2-1,TRBV28,.,.,TGTGCCAGCAGACCCACCAACAGGGTTAGACGATCCGAAGGCCTTGATGAGCAGTTCTTC,CASRPTNRVRRSEGLDEQFF
TRBJ2-7,TRBV6-5,TRBD1,.,TGTGCCAGCAGTTACCGGCAGGGGGCTTCCTACGAGCAGTACTTC,CASSYRQGASYEQYF
TRBJ2-7,TRBV11-2,TRBD2,.,TGTGCCAGCAGCTTAGTGGCGACCCGGCTAGCGGGAGCTCCCTACGAGCAGTACTTC,CASSLVATRLAGAPYEQYF
TRBJ1-4,TRBV30,.,.,TGTGCCTGGACCCAGGGCGTTTATAATGAAAAACTGTTTTTT,CAWTQGVYNEKLFF
TRBJ2-3,TRBV27,.,.,TGTGCCAGCAGTTTGACCTACACAGATACGCAGTATTTT,CASSLTYTDTQYF
TRBJ2-6,TRBV5-1,.,.,TGCGCCAGCAGCTTGGGGCTAAGGAACGTCCTGACTTTC,CASSLGLRNVLTF
TRBJ2-1,TRBV7-8,.,.,TGTGCCAGCAGCTCACAGAGAAATGAGCAGTTCTTC,CASSSQRNEQFF
TRBJ2-1,TRBV29-1,.,.,TGCAGCGGCGGGACTGGCTACAATGAGCAGTTCTTC,CSGGTGYNEQFF
TRBJ2-6,TRBV6-5,TRBD1,few,TGTGCCAGCAGTTATGGGACAGCCAGGGCCAACGTCCTGACTTTC,CASSYGTARANVLTF
TRBJ2-1,TRBV5-1,.,.,TGCGCCAGCAGCTTGGCATCTGGAGGGCCGGGCTCCTACAATGAGCAGTTCTTC,CASSLASGGPGSYNEQFF
TRBJ2-5,TRBV11-2,.,.,TGTGCCAGCAGCCCATCCGGCCTCGCTTGGGCCCAGTACTTC,CASSPSGLAWAQYF
TRBJ2-5,TRBV6-6,.,few,TGTGCCAGCAGCTACCTGGGGTTCAGGCAAGAGACCCAGTACTTC,CASSYLGFRQETQYF
TRBJ1-4,TRBV2,.,.,TGTGCCAGCATTTTTATGGAAGCAACTAATGAAAAACTGTTTTTT,CASIFMEATNEKLFF
TRBJ2-7,TRBV18,.,.,TGTGCCAGCTCACCACAGGGTCCCCCTAATGAGCAGTACTTC,CASSPQGPPNEQYF
TRBJ2-1,TRBV2,.,.,TGTGCCAGCAGTAGTTTGGACAGATACAATGAGCAGTTCTTC,CASSSLDRYNEQFF
TRBJ1-5,TRBV4-3,.,.,TGCGCCAGCAGCCAAGCCCGTAATCAGCCCCAGCATTTT,CASSQARNQPQHF
TRBJ2-1,TRBV5-4,.,.,TGTGCCAGCAGCGTCCGGAGTGGCTACAATGAGCAGTTCTTC,CASSVRSGYNEQFF
TRBJ2-2,TRBV4-1,.,.,TGCGCCAGCAGCACGTACCTTTTGGGGGAGCTGTTTTTT,CASSTYLLGELFF
TRBJ2-2,TRBV25-1,TRBD2,.,TGTGCCAGCGTGGCGGGAGTCGCCGGGGAGCTGTTTTTT,CASVAGVAGELFF
TRBJ1-4,TRBV5-4,TRBD1,once,TGTGCCAGCACCCGGGACAGTGAAAATGAAAAACTGTTTTTT,CASTRDSENEKLFF
TRBJ1-5,TRBV4-1,TRBD1,.,TGCGCCAGCAGCCCCCAGGGGGCGAGCAATCAGCCCCAGCATTTT,CASSPQGASNQPQHF
TRBJ2-3,TRBV7-9,.,.,TGTGCCAGCAGCTTCCGCGATACGCAGTATTTT,CASSFRDTQYF
TRBJ2-7,TRBV4-2,.,few,TGTGCCAGCAGTATCCAAGGGGAGGCCGAATACGAGCAGTACTTC,CASSIQGEAEYEQYF